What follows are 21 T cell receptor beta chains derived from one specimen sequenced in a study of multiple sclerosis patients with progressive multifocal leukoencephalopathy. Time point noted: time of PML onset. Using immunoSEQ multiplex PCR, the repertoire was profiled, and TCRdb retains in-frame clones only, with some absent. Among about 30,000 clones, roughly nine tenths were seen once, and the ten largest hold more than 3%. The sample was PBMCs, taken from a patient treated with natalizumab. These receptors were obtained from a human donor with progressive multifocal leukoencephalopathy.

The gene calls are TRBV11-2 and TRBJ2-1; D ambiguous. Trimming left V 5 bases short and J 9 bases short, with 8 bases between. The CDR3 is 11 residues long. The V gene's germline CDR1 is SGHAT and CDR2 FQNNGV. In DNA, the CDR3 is TGTGCCAGCAGCCAGAACAGTGAGCAGTTCTTC. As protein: CASSQNSEQFF.

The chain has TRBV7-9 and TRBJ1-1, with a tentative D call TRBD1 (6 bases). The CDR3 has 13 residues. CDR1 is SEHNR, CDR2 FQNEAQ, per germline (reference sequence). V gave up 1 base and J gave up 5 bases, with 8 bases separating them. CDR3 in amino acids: CASSLEGGTEAFF. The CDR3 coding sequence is TGTGCCAGCAGCTTAGAAGGGGGGACTGAAGCTTTCTTT.

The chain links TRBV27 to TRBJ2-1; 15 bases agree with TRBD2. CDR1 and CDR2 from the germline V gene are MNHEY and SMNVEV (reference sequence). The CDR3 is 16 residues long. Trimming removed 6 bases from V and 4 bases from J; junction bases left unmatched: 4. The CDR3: CASSRTSGREYNEQFF. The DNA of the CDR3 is TGTGCCAGCAGCCGGACTAGCGGGAGGGAATACAATGAGCAGTTCTTC.

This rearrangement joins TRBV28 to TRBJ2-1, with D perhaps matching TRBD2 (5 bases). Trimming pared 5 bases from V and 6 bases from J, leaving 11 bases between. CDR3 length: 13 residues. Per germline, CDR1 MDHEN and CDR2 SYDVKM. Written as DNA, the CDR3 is TGTGCCAGCAGTCCCAGGACTGCCAATGAGCAGTTCTTC. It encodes CASSPRTANEQFF.

Written as DNA, the CDR3 is TGTGCCAGCAGTCCCCGGGACCCCGCTAACTATGGCTACACCTTC. Protein: CASSPRDPANYGYTF. The chain is built from TRBV6-5 and TRBJ1-2, with D perhaps matching TRBD1 (5 bases). The CDR3 has 15 residues. CDR1 and CDR2 from the germline V gene are MNHEY and SVGAGI. The V and J ends lost 5 bases and 0 bases respectively, with 13 bases between them.

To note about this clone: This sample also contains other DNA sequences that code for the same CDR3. The CDR3 loop reads CASSIGQGRGYTF. In nucleotides, the CDR3 is TGTGCCAGTAGCATTGGGCAGGGGCGTGGCTACACCTTC. This rearrangement joins TRBV19 to TRBJ1-2; weak D call: TRBD1 (6 bases). Germline-derived CDR1 and CDR2 are LNHDA and SQIVND (reference sequence). V was shortened by 6 bases and J by 7 bases, with 15 bases between the two germline ends. The CDR3 extends over 13 amino acids.

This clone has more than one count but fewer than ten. CDR3 protein: CASSGPGNTIYF. As DNA, the CDR3 is TGTGCCAGCAGTGGGCCTGGAAACACCATATATTTT. The gene calls are TRBV6-5 and TRBJ1-3; D is unclear. The germline CDR1 and CDR2 sequences are MNHEY and SVGAGI. The CDR3 runs 12 residues. The V end lost 5 bases, the J end lost 2 bases, and 4 bases lay between the germline ends.

CDR3 in amino acids: CASSLAEITDTQYF. The CDR3 DNA is TGTGCCAGCAGTCTAGCGGAGATCACAGATACGCAGTATTTT. V gene TRBV25-1 combines with J gene TRBJ2-3; TRBD2 matches at 7 bases. The germline gives CDR1 MGHDK, CDR2 SYGVNS. The V segment lost 5 bases and the J segment 2 bases; nucleotides outside the gene matches: 4. The CDR3 loop spans 14 amino acids.

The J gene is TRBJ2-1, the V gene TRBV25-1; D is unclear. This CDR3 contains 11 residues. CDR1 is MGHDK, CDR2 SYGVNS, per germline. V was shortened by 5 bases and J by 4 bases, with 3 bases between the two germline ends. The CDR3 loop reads CASSSYNEQFF. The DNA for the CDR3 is TGTGCCAGCAGTTCATACAATGAGCAGTTCTTC. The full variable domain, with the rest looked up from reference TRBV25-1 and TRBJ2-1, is EADIYQTPRYLVIGTGKKITLECSQTMGHDKMYWYQQDPGMELHLIHYSYGVNSTEKGDLSSESTVSRIRTEHFPLTLESARPSHTSQYLCASSSYNEQFFGPGTRLTVL.

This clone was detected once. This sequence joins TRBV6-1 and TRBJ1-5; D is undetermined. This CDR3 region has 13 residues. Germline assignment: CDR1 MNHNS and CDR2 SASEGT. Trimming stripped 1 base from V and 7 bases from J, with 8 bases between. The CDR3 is CASSEVSGQPQHF. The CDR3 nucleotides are TGTGCCAGCAGTGAAGTTTCCGGGCAGCCCCAGCATTTT.

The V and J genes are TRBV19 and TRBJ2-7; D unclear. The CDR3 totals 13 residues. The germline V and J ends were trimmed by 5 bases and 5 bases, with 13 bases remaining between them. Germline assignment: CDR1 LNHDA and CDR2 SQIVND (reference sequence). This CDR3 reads CASSGVARHEQYF. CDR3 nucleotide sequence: TGTGCCAGTAGTGGGGTCGCCAGGCACGAGCAGTACTTC.

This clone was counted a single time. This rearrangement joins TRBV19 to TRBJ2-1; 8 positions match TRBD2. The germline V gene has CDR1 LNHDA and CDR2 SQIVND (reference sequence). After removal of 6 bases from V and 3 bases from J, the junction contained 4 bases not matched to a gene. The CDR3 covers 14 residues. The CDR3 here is CASSLGLVYNEQFF. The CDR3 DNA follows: TGTGCCAGTAGCTTGGGACTAGTCTACAATGAGCAGTTCTTC.

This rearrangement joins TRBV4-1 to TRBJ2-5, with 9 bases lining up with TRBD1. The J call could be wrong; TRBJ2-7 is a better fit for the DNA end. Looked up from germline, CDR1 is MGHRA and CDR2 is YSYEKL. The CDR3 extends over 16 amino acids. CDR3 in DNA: TGCGCCAGCAGCCGAGACGGGACAGGGCCATCCTACGAGCAGTACTTC. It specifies CASSRDGTGPSYEQYF.

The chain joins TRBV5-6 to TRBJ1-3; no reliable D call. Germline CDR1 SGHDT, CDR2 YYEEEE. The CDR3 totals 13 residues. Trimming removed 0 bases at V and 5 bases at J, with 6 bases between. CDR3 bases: TGTGCCAGCAGCTTGGGTGAGAGAAACACCATATATTTT. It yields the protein CASSLGERNTIYF.

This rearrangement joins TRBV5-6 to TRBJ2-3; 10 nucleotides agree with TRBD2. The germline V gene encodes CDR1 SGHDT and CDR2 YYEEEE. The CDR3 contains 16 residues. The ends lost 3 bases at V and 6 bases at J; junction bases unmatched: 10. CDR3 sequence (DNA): TGTGCCAGCAGCTGGGGGATAGCGGGAGGTGGGGATACGCAGTATTTT. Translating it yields CASSWGIAGGGDTQYF. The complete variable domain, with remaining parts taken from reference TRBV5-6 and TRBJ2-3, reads DAGVTQSPTHLIKTRGQQVTLRCSPKSGHDTVSWYQQALGQGPQFIFQYYEEEERQRGNFPDRFSGHQFPNYSSELNVNALLLGDSALYLCASSWGIAGGGDTQYFGPGTRLTVL.

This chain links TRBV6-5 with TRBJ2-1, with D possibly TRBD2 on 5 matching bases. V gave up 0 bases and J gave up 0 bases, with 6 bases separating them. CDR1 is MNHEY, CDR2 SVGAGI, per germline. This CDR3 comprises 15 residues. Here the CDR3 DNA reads TGTGCCAGCAGTTACTCAGGGAGCTCCTACAATGAGCAGTTCTTC. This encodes CASSYSGSSYNEQFF.

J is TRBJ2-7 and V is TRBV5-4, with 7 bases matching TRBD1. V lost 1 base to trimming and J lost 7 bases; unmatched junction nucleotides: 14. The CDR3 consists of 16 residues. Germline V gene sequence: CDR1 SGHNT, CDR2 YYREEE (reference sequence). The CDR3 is CASSLNRAGGMREQYF. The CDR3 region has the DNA TGTGCCAGCAGCTTGAATAGGGCAGGGGGAATGCGGGAGCAGTACTTC.

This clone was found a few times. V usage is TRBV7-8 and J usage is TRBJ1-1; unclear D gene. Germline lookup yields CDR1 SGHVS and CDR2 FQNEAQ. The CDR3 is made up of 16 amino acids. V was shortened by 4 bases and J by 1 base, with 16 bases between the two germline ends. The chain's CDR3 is CASSSQNRYRNTEAFF. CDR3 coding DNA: TGTGCCAGCAGCTCACAAAATAGATACAGGAACACTGAAGCTTTCTTT.

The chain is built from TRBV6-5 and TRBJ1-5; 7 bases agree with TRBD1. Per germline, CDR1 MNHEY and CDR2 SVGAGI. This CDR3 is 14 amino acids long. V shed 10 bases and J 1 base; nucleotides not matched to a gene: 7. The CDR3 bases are TGTGCCACCAAGGACAGGATGAGCAATCAGCCCCAGCATTTT. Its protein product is CATKDRMSNQPQHF.

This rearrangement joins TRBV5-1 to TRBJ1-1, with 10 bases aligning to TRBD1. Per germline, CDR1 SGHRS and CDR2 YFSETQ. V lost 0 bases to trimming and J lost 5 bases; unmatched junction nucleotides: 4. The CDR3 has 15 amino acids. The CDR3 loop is CASSLVQDRGTEAFF. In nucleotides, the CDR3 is TGCGCCAGCAGCTTGGTGCAGGACAGGGGGACTGAAGCTTTCTTT. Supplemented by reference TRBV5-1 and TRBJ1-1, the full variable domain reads KAGVTQTPRYLIKTRGQQVTLSCSPISGHRSVSWYQQTPGQGLQFLFEYFSETQRNKGNFPGRFSGRQFSNSRSEMNVSTLELGDSALYLCASSLVQDRGTEAFFGQGTRLTVV.

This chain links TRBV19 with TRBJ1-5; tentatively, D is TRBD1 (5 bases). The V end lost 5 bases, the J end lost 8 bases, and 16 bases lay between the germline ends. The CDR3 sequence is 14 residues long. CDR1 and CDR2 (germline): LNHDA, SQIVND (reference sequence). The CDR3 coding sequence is TGTGCCAGTAGTGACACAGGAGCAAGGAAGCCCCAGCATTTT. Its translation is CASSDTGARKPQHF.